This T cell receptor (beta chain) comes out of a study of blood T cells in healthy people across ages. Study findings and constraints: It was found that TCR beta diversity correlated strongly with the percentage of naive T cells. Researchers said unsorted PBMCs prevented a conclusive naive versus antigen-experienced comparison.

Primers used in a second PCR of about 6 to 11 cycles were a sample-barcoded 5' primer and a J-beta primer mix. All cDNA molecules were each tagged by a template-switch adaptor with 12 random nucleotides. Using its own MiXCR run on the 5' RACE reads, TCRdb lists one record per CDR3 protein. The sample has some 920,000 distinct CDR3 sequences, 45% to 60% seen once. Only a few counts were recorded for this clonotype. Its antigen is as yet unknown. With 7 bases removed from V and 4 bases from J, the gap between germline ends came to 7 bases. Germline CDR1 SGHVS, CDR2 FQNEAQ. The CDR3 has 11 amino acids. This receptor was obtained from a woman aged 60-75 years in good health. The chain has TRBV7-8 and TRBJ2-5; D remains unclear. Sequences were obtained from blood. The CDR3 bases are TGTGCCAGCACGTGGGCAGAGACCCAGTACTTC. Amino acids: CASTWAETQYF. The entire variable domain, with the rest obtained from reference TRBV7-8 and TRBJ2-5, is as follows: GAGVSQSPRYKVAKRGQDVALRCDPISGHVSLFWYQQALGQGPEFLTYFQNEAQLDKSGLPSDRFFAERPEGSVSTLKIQRTQQEDSAVYLCASTWAETQYFGPGTRLLVL.